This record looks at one T cell receptor beta chain sequence and its context. The table lists this clonotype with many counts. Its antigen is unknown. No much larger clone exists at a distance of one base, and base qualities are not known. Instrument on record: Illumina NovaSeq 6000. cDNA libraries for TCRalpha and TCRbeta were prepared by 5'RACE using constant-segment primers, with sample barcodes and unique molecular identifiers added. Trizol reagent was used to extract RNA from every sample. Amplification of the libraries took two PCR steps, and the second step added a second sample barcode plus Illumina TruSeq adapters. Sequencing of libraries was performed on an Illumina NovaSeq with 2 x 150 bp paired-end reads. The published analysis was carried out like this. Reads were demultiplexed and collapsed into UMI-guided consensus sequences with migec v1.2.7. Using mixcr v2.1.11, UMI consensuses were aligned to TRA and TRB V and J templates and then assembled into clonotypes. A clonotype was counted as expanded or contracted only if both edgeR and NoisET called the change significant, with noise models trained on biological replicates. For edgeR calls, a false discovery rate-adjusted p below 0.01 and a log2 fold-change threshold of 1 were applied. As an exploratory analysis of dynamics, max-normalized trajectories of the 1000 most abundant clonotypes were examined with PCA combined with hierarchical clustering. Separately sequenced CD4+ and CD8+ repertoires were used to assign the CD4 or CD8 phenotype of responding clones. The public sequencing data were trimmed at Q25 with fastp and processed into clonotypes with MiXCR by TCRdb, which kept only in-frame beta chains. A single entry per CDR3 protein holds the most common genes and DNA from its merged rows. TCRdb, rather than the study authors, made the V and J calls. This sample is represented by hundreds of thousands of distinct CDR3 sequences; approximately 8% of them were singletons. Less than 25% of the sample belongs to the ten largest clones.

Ficoll-Paque density gradient centrifugation was used to isolate PBMCs. The CDR3 holds 20 amino acids from the cysteine to the phenylalanine. Just the 60-base CDR3 DNA is kept, in frame starting at base 1. Relative to germline, V is missing 4 bases and J is missing 0 bases, with 14 bases of the junction outside any gene match. In the germline V gene, CDR1 corresponds to LGHNA and CDR2 to YNFKEQ. This specimen comes from a study of T-cell memory formation after mild COVID-19 (dated by TCRdb to the early 2020s). Regarding the complete study: TCR sequence clusters from the two donors were found to be largely donor specific. T-cell clones expanding and contracting after mild COVID-19 in a couple of donors were tracked by longitudinal TCRalpha and TCRbeta repertoire sequencing. Two young, previously healthy adult volunteers, one female and one male, were included in the cohort. Results the study describes overall, beyond this receptor: The study included only two mild cases, and larger cohorts that include severe cases with pre-infection samples were judged to be necessary. The second-wave clones that peaked on day 37 were not confirmed to be SARS-CoV-2 specific. Contracting CD4+ clones were found mainly in CM and EM memory subsets, while CD8+ clones were enriched in EMRA. Clones contracting from day 15 to 85 had balanced CD4/CD8 phenotypes, while a second wave expanding from day 15 to 37 was biased towards CD4+. Some responding clones were found in pre-infection memory, which suggests that pre-existing cross-reactive memory T cells took part in the SARS-CoV-2 response.

The clonotype originates from a man between 18 and 35 years old who had mild COVID-19 (a few samples of this study predate the infection). The sample titles of this study are shuffled in the database, so cell type and time point are left out; the donor was told from shared clones. This chain is built from TRBV4-2 and TRBJ2-6, with 8 central nucleotides matching TRBD1. The sample comprised PBMCs or a T cell subset sorted from them (not recorded which). The CDR3 reads as follows: CASSRDPDRVLLSGANVLTF. The sequenced DNA is TGTGCCAGCAGCCGAGATCCGGACAGGGTCCTCCTCTCTGGGGCCAACGTCCTGACTTTC.